Listed below are T cell receptor beta chains from one sample, sequenced in a study of OX40 agonist ivuxolimab in advanced cancers. This table comes from immunoSEQ multiplex PCR, and its TCRdb copy is limited to in-frame clones, with some not included. In the table there are 40,000 to 55,000 clones, around 84% of which are singletons. The starting material was CD4+ or CD8+ T cells sorted from blood, obtained in a trial of the OX40 agonist ivuxolimab. These receptors came from an adult with an advanced solid tumor such as melanoma, head and neck, liver or kidney cancer. Each CDR3 is given with its conserved first and last residue. D genes are given only for firm matches. Only some rows state a clone size, as once, few, many or a class for expanded clones.

TRBD2	TRBV29-1	TRBJ2-7	NA	CSVVGTNSYEQYF	TGCAGCGTTGTTGGGACTAACTCCTACGAGCAGTACTTC
TRBD1	TRBV5-6	TRBJ2-7	NA	CASSQTGYEQYF	TGTGCCAGCAGCCAGACAGGGTACGAGCAGTACTTC
NA	TRBV7-6	TRBJ1-2	NA	CASSLAGAGYGYTF	TGTGCCAGCAGCTTAGCGGGGGCCGGCTATGGCTACACCTTC
NA	TRBV27	TRBJ2-7	NA	CATTWGYEQYF	TGTGCCACCACATGGGGCTACGAGCAGTACTTC
NA	TRBV4-1	TRBJ1-1	NA	CASSLLDGSRTEAFF	TGCGCCAGCAGCCTCCTCGATGGGAGTCGAACTGAAGCTTTCTTT
NA	TRBV19	TRBJ1-2	NA	CASSTYGAGYAYGYTF	TGTGCCAGTAGTACCTACGGGGCCGGGTACGCCTATGGCTACACCTTC
NA	TRBV29-1	TRBJ1-3	once	CSVDGGDGNTIYF	TGCAGCGTTGATGGTGGGGACGGAAACACCATATATTTT
NA	TRBV21-1	TRBJ1-4	NA	CASRIGNNEKLFF	TGTGCCAGCAGAATCGGCAATAATGAAAAACTGTTTTTT
NA	TRBV9	TRBJ2-3	NA	CASSAAVGGSGYTDTQYF	TGTGCCAGCAGCGCAGCCGTTGGGGGTAGCGGATACACAGATACGCAGTATTTT
TRBD2	TRBV9	TRBJ2-2	NA	CASSVAQIPWGGGTGELFF	TGTGCCAGCAGCGTAGCTCAAATCCCCTGGGGGGGAGGCACCGGGGAGCTGTTTTTT
NA	TRBV27	TRBJ2-1	NA	CASTSGPLRDEQFF	TGTGCCAGCACCAGCGGACCGTTGCGGGATGAGCAGTTCTTC
NA	TRBV4-1	TRBJ1-1	NA	CAVQRGSSEAFF	TGCGCCGTGCAGAGGGGGAGTTCTGAAGCTTTCTTT
TRBD2	TRBV7-9	TRBJ2-5	few	CASSLVLAGAGETQYF	TGTGCCAGCAGCTTAGTACTAGCGGGAGCGGGAGAGACCCAGTACTTC
NA	TRBV14	TRBJ2-5	many	CASTPRGGQGDETQYF	TGTGCCAGCACCCCTCGAGGAGGGCAGGGGGATGAGACCCAGTACTTC
NA	TRBV28	TRBJ2-7	NA	CASKKGNSYEQYF	TGTGCCAGCAAGAAGGGCAACTCCTACGAGCAGTACTTC
NA	TRBV27	TRBJ2-5	NA	CASSFGGSQETQYF	TGTGCCAGCAGTTTCGGGGGCAGCCAAGAGACCCAGTACTTC
TRBD2	TRBV9	TRBJ2-1	NA	CASSDLAGGLNNEQFF	TGTGCCAGCAGCGATTTAGCGGGGGGGCTTAACAATGAGCAGTTCTTC
NA	TRBV11-2	TRBJ2-1	few	CASSPLTRTEQFF	TGTGCCAGCAGCCCCTTAACCCGGACCGAGCAGTTCTTC
TRBD1	TRBV5-1	TRBJ1-4	NA	CASSSRDSLNEKLFF	TGCGCCAGCAGCAGCCGGGACAGCCTTAATGAAAAACTGTTTTTT
TRBD1	TRBV6-4	TRBJ2-5	once	CASSQGQGGQETQYF	TGTGCCAGCAGTCAAGGACAGGGCGGTCAAGAGACCCAGTACTTC
TRBD1	TRBV5-1	TRBJ1-5	NA	CASSCPRIRRGHQPQHF	TGCGCCAGCAGCTGCCCCCGAATACGGAGGGGGCATCAGCCCCAGCATTTT
NA	TRBV27	TRBJ2-7	NA	CASSPWDTSYEQYF	TGTGCCAGCAGTCCCTGGGACACGTCCTACGAGCAGTACTTC
NA	TRBV9	TRBJ1-1	NA	CASSGIPFPNTEAFF	TGTGCCAGCAGCGGTATCCCCTTCCCGAACACTGAAGCTTTCTTT
TRBD2	TRBV6-4	TRBJ2-3	NA	CASSPTSGDSTDTQYF	TGTGCCAGCAGTCCGACTAGCGGGGATAGCACAGATACGCAGTATTTT
NA	TRBV6-5	TRBJ1-2	NA	CASSYHNYGYTF	TGTGCCAGCAGTTACCACAACTATGGCTACACCTTC
NA	TRBV6-5	TRBJ1-4	NA	CASSESDPQKLFF	TGTGCCAGCAGTGAATCGGACCCTCAAAAACTGTTTTTT
NA	TRBV7-7	TRBJ2-2	NA	CASSQQPNTGELFF	TGTGCTAGCAGCCAACAGCCGAACACCGGGGAGCTGTTTTTT
NA	TRBV19	TRBJ2-7	once	CASSLMLAHEQYF	TGTGCCAGTAGCCTCATGTTGGCGCACGAGCAGTACTTC
NA	TRBV27	TRBJ2-5	NA	CASSFFFGDQETQYF	TGTGCCAGCAGTTTTTTTTTCGGGGATCAAGAGACCCAGTACTTC
NA	TRBV6-4	TRBJ2-1	NA	CASSDSEAGQGQFF	TGTGCCAGCAGTGACTCGGAGGCCGGCCAAGGGCAGTTCTTC
TRBD2	TRBV5-6	TRBJ2-7	NA	CASSLGTRSYEQYF	TGTGCCAGCAGCTTGGGGACTAGATCCTACGAGCAGTACTTC
TRBD1	TRBV6-5	TRBJ1-1	NA	CASSWGQGANTEAFF	TGTGCCAGCAGTTGGGGACAGGGGGCGAACACTGAAGCTTTCTTT
NA	TRBV27	TRBJ2-5	NA	CASRSQEETQYF	TGTGCCAGCAGGTCTCAAGAAGAGACCCAGTACTTC
NA	TRBV27	TRBJ2-3	NA	CASSLTGASTDTQYF	TGTGCCAGCAGTTTAACGGGGGCTAGCACAGATACGCAGTATTTT
TRBD1	TRBV11-2	TRBJ1-1	NA	CASSLWTGGERDTEAFF	TGTGCCAGCAGCTTATGGACAGGGGGCGAACGGGACACTGAAGCTTTCTTT
TRBD1	TRBV5-4	TRBJ2-3	once	CASSRTGIMVTQYF	TGTGCCAGCAGTAGGACAGGGATTATGGTTACGCAGTATTTT
TRBD2	TRBV7-3	TRBJ2-1	NA	CASSLLVQTSGGIPLNEQFF	TGTGCCAGCAGCTTACTGGTGCAGACTAGCGGGGGGATCCCCCTCAATGAGCAGTTCTTC
TRBD2	TRBV7-3	TRBJ2-1	NA	CASSLSGSNEQFF	TGTGCCAGCAGCTTAAGCGGGAGTAATGAGCAGTTCTTC
NA	TRBV10-2	TRBJ1-4	NA	CASSEHWGRGNEKLFF	TGCGCCAGCAGTGAGCACTGGGGGAGAGGTAATGAAAAACTGTTTTTT
TRBD2	TRBV28	TRBJ2-2	NA	CASSSTISLAGGQGELFF	TGTGCCAGCAGTTCTACTATATCACTCGCGGGGGGCCAGGGGGAGCTGTTTTTT
NA	TRBV6-5	TRBJ2-7	NA	CASSPSSSYEQYF	TGTGCCAGCAGTCCATCGAGCTCCTACGAGCAGTACTTC
TRBD1	TRBV5-1	TRBJ2-1	NA	CASSTLTGYNEQFF	TGCGCCAGCAGCACCCTGACAGGGTACAATGAGCAGTTCTTC
TRBD2	TRBV6-4	TRBJ2-1	few	CASSDGTSGYNEQFF	TGTGCCAGCAGTGACGGGACTAGCGGGTACAATGAGCAGTTCTTC
NA	TRBV2	TRBJ2-7	NA	CASSEWEVEWYF	TGTGCCAGCAGTGAGTGGGAGGTTGAGTGGTACTTC
NA	TRBV27	TRBJ1-5	few	CASSLGGFDQPQHF	TGTGCCAGCAGTTTGGGCGGATTTGATCAGCCCCAGCATTTT
TRBD2	TRBV27	TRBJ2-1	NA	CASRVTSGGAYNEQFF	TGTGCCAGCAGAGTGACTAGCGGGGGGGCATACAATGAGCAGTTCTTC
TRBD2	TRBV28	TRBJ2-3	few	CASSPSAGGLTDTQYF	TGTGCCAGCAGTCCCTCCGCGGGGGGCCTTACAGATACGCAGTATTTT
NA	TRBV11-3	TRBJ2-1	NA	CASSPHRSSYNEQFF	TGTGCCAGCAGCCCCCACAGGAGCTCCTACAATGAGCAGTTCTTC
NA	TRBV6-5	TRBJ2-7	NA	CASSYFQGNTYEQYF	TGTGCCAGCAGTTACTTCCAGGGAAATACCTACGAGCAGTACTTC
NA	TRBV5-4	TRBJ1-1	NA	CASSQGNTEAFF	TGTGCCAGCAGCCAGGGGAACACTGAAGCTTTCTTT
TRBD1	TRBV30	TRBJ2-1	NA	CAWSVGPGGFDEQFF	TGTGCCTGGAGTGTAGGGCCAGGGGGCTTCGATGAGCAGTTCTTC
NA	TRBV7-2	TRBJ1-2	NA	CATHTGNNYGYTF	TGTGCCACCCATACAGGGAATAACTATGGCTACACCTTC
NA	TRBV15	TRBJ1-4	NA	CATCPGSHREKLFF	TGTGCCACCTGCCCGGGATCTCATAGGGAAAAACTGTTTTTT
NA	TRBV9	TRBJ1-5	NA	CASSDDPRGGSNQPQHF	TGTGCCAGCAGCGACGACCCCCGAGGGGGTTCCAATCAGCCCCAGCATTTT
NA	TRBV9	TRBJ2-7	NA	CASSAGSSYEQYF	TGTGCCAGCAGCGCAGGTAGTTCCTACGAGCAGTACTTC
NA	TRBV25-1	TRBJ2-5	NA	CASTPGRGETQYF	TGTGCCAGTACACCGGGTCGAGGGGAGACCCAGTACTTC
TRBD2	TRBV4-1	TRBJ2-7	NA	CASSQRLADFSYEQYF	TGCGCCAGCAGCCAGCGGCTAGCGGACTTTTCCTACGAGCAGTACTTC
TRBD2	TRBV4-3	TRBJ2-1	once	CASSQEPAGVSYNEQFF	TGCGCCAGCAGCCAAGAGCCAGCGGGGGTATCCTACAATGAGCAGTTCTTC
TRBD2	TRBV13	TRBJ2-3	NA	CASSHGLAGTDTQYF	TGTGCCAGCAGCCACGGACTAGCGGGCACAGATACGCAGTATTTT
TRBD2	TRBV6-6	TRBJ2-1	NA	CASTSGGRGNEQFF	TGTGCCAGCACCAGCGGGGGGAGGGGTAATGAGCAGTTCTTC